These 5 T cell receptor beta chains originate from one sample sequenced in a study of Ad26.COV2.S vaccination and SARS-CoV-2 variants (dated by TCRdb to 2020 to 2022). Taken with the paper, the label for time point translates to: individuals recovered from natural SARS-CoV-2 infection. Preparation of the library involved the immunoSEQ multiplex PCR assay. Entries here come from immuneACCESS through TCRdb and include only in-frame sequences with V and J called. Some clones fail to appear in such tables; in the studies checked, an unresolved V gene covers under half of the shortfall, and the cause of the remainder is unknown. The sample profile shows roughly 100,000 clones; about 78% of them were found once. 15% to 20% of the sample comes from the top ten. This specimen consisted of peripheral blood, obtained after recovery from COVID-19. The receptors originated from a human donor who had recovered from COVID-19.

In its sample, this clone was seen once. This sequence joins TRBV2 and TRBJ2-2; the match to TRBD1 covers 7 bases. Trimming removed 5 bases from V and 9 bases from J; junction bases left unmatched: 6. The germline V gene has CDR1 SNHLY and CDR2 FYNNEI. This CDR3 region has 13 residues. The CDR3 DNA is TGTGCCAGCAGTACCGACAGGGCTTGGGAGCTGTTTTTT. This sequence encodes CASSTDRAWELFF.

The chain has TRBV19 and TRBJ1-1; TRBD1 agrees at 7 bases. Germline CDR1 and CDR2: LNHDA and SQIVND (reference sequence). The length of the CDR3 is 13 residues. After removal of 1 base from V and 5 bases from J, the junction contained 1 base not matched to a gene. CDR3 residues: CASSIVGQTEAFF. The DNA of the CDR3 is TGTGCCAGTAGTATAGTGGGACAGACTGAAGCTTTCTTT. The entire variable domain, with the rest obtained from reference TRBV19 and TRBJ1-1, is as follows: DGGITQSPKYLFRKEGQNVTLSCEQNLNHDAMYWYRQDPGQGLRLIYYSQIVNDFQKGDIAEGYSVSREKKESFPLTVTSAQKNPTAFYLCASSIVGQTEAFFGQGTRLTVV.

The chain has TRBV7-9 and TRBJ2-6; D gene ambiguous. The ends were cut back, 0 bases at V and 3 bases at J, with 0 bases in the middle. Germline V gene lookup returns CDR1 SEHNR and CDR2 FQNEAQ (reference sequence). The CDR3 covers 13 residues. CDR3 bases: TGTGCCAGCAGCTTAGCTGGGGCCAACGTCCTGACTTTC. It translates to CASSLAGANVLTF.

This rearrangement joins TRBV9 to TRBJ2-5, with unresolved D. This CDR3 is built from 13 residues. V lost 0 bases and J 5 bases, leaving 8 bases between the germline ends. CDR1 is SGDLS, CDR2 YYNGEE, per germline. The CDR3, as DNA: TGTGCCAGCAGCGTAGTAGGCAGGGAGACCCAGTACTTC. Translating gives CASSVVGRETQYF.

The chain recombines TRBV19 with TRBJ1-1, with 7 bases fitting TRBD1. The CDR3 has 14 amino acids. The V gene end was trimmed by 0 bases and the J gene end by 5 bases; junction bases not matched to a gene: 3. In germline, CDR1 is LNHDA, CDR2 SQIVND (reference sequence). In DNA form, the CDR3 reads TGTGCCAGTAGTATAGATCACAGGGGTACTGAAGCTTTCTTT. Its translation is CASSIDHRGTEAFF.